This T cell receptor (beta chain) was documented in a study of T cells in Graves' hyperthyroidism and ophthalmopathy. The J segment lost 3 bases and the V segment lost 6 bases, leaving 13 bases of the junction unmatched. CDR3 length equals 16 residues. Amplification of TCR beta CDR3 regions used RNA as the template. The study used the HTBI primer set for a first-round RT-PCR of the TCR CDR3. TCRdb re-called the multiplex PCR reads through MiXCR, storing one row per CDR3 protein. This sample has approximately 480,000 distinct CDR3 sequences; about a fifth occur once, and the top ten carry around 27%. The chain joins TRBV12-3 or TRBV12-4 to TRBJ1-1; 7 bases match TRBD1. Sequencing was done on a sample of blood. This clonotype was obtained from a man aged 18 to 30 with Graves' hyperthyroidism. The chain's CDR3 is CASSRPGQPRDTEAFF. Written as DNA, the CDR3 is TGTGCCAGCAGCCGTCCGGGACAGCCGAGGGACACTGAAGCTTTCTTT.